The TCR beta chain described here comes from a study of identifying expanded T cells in peripheral blood. The germline V and J ends were trimmed by 2 bases and 3 bases, with 5 bases remaining between them. Germline loops: CDR1 SGHDT, CDR2 YYEEEE. The CDR3 is 12 amino acids. The method was immunoSEQ multiplex PCR; TCRdb's version includes in-frame clones alone and lacks a portion of them. The sample lists some 100,000 clones; roughly nine tenths were seen once. The chain employs TRBV5-6 and TRBJ1-1; D is unclear. The TCR originated in a person aged 18 to 75 in good health. Material for sequencing was blood. The DNA for the CDR3 is TGTGCCAGCAGCTTCCGGGACACTGAAGCTTTCTTT. This encodes CASSFRDTEAFF.